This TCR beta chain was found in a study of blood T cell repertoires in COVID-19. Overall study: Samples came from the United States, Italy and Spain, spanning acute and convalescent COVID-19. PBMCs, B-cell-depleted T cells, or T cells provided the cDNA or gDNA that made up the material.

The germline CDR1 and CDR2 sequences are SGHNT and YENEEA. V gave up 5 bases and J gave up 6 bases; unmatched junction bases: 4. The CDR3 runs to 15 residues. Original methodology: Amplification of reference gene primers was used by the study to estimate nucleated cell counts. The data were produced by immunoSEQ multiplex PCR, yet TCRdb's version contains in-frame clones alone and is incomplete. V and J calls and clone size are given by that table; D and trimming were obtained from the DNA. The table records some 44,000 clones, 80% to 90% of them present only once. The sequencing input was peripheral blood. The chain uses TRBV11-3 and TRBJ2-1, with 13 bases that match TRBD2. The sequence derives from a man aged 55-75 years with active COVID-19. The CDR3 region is CASSPGLAGANEQFF. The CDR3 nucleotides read TGTGCCAGCAGCCCCGGACTAGCGGGGGCCAATGAGCAGTTCTTC.